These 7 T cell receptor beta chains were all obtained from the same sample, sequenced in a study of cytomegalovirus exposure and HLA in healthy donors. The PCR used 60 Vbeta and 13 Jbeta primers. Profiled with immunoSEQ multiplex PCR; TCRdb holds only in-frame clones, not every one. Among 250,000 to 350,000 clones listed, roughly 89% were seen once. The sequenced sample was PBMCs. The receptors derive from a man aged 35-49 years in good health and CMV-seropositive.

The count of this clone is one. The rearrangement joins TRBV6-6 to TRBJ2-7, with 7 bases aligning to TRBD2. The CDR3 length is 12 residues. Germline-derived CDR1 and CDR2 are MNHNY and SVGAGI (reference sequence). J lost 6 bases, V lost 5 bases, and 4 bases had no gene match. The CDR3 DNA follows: TGTGCCAGCAGTAACCGGGAGGTCGAGCAGTACTTC. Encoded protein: CASSNREVEQYF.

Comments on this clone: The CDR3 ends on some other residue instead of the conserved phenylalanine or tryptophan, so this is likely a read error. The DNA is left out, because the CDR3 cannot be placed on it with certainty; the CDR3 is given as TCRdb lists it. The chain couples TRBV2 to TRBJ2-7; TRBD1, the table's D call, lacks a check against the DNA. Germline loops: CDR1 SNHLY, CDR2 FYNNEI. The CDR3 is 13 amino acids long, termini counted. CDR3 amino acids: CASSDERSGQLSP.

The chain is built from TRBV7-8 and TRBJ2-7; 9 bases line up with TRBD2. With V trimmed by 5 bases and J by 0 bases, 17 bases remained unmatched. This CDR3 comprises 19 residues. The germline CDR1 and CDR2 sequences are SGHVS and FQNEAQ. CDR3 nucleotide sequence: TGTGCCAGCAGCCAAGTAGTCGGGACTAGCACCAAGAACTCCTACGAGCAGTACTTC. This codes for CASSQVVGTSTKNSYEQYF.

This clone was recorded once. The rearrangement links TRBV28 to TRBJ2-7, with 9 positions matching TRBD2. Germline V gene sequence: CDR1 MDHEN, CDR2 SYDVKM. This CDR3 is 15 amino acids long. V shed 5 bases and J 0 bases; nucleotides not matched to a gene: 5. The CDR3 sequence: CASSRGLANSYEQYF. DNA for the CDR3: TGTGCCAGCAGTCGCGGACTAGCGAACTCCTACGAGCAGTACTTC.

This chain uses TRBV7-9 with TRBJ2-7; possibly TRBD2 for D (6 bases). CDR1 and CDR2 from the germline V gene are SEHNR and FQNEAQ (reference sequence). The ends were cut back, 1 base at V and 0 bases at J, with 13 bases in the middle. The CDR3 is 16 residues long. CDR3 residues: CASSLGRGASSYEQYF. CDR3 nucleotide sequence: TGTGCCAGCAGCTTAGGGCGCGGGGCGAGCTCCTACGAGCAGTACTTC.

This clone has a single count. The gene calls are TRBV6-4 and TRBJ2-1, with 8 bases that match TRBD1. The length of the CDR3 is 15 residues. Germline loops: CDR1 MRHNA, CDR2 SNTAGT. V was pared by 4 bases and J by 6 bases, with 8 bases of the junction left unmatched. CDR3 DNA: TGTGCCAGCAGTGGGGGGCAGGGGGCAGGCAATGAGCAGTTCTTC. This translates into CASSGGQGAGNEQFF.

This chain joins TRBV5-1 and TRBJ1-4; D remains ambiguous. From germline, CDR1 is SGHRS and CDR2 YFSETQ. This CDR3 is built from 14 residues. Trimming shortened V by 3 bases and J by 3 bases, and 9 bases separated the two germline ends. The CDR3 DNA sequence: TGCGCCAGCAGCTCCGGACTGGCTAATGAAAAACTGTTTTTT. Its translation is CASSSGLANEKLFF.